This TCR beta chain was sequenced during a study of T cell changes during pregnancy in multiple sclerosis. Trimming removed 4 bases from V and 7 bases from J, with 13 bases in between. Germline assignment: CDR1 LGHNA and CDR2 YNFKEQ. The CDR3 length is 13 residues. Using immunoSEQ multiplex PCR, the repertoire was profiled, and TCRdb retains in-frame clones only, with some absent. The repertoire consists of 45,000 to 60,000 clones, with about nine tenths occurring once and the leading ten covering 3%. The genes are TRBV4-2 and TRBJ1-1, with D maybe TRBD1 (5 bases). The TCR comes from a female donor with multiple sclerosis, enrolled in a pregnancy study. Material: CD8+ T cells from peripheral blood mononuclear cells, obtained before pregnancy. CDR3 DNA: TGTGCCAGCAGCCTGGCACTGGGGCTTGAAGCTTTCTTT. Protein sequence: CASSLALGLEAFF.